The subject of this entry is one T cell receptor beta chain. J was trimmed by 0 bases and V by 7 bases; bases with no gene match: 8. The CDR3 is 15 residues long. Germline assignment: CDR1 SQVTM and CDR2 ANQGSEA. This sample was taken from a study of T cell changes during pregnancy in multiple sclerosis. Libraries were prepared by immunoSEQ multiplex PCR; TCRdb keeps only in-frame clonotypes and omits some of them. In the table there are about 89,000 clones, around 94% of which are singletons. This receptor was obtained from a female donor in good health, enrolled as a control in a pregnancy study. The genes are TRBV29-1 and TRBJ2-1, with 8 bases that match TRBD2. The sequences come from peripheral blood, collected after pregnancy. The chain's CDR3 is CSAPSGQSSYNEQFF. The CDR3, as DNA: TGCAGCGCCCCTAGCGGGCAGAGCTCCTACAATGAGCAGTTCTTC.